The present entry profiles one TCR beta chain with its context. This CDR3 region has 15 residues. V shed 0 bases, J shed 2 bases, and the junction held 4 bases outside the gene matches. Germline V gene lookup returns CDR1 LGHNA and CDR2 YSLEER. Study processing details: Amplified reference gene primers provided the basis for estimating nucleated cell counts. Sequenced by immunoSEQ multiplex PCR; TCRdb stores in-frame clones only, minus some. The DNA gave D and trimming, while V, J and clone size come from that table. The sample lists about 38,000 clones, roughly 88% seen once, with around 36% in the top ten. This entry comes from a study of blood T cell repertoires in COVID-19. On the study more broadly: Samples of COVID-19 (acute and convalescent) were obtained from the United States, Italy and Spain. PBMCs, B-cell-depleted T cells, or T cells provided the cDNA or gDNA that made up the material.

The TCR sequence derives from a man aged 65 to 85 with active COVID-19. The sample was peripheral blood. The V gene is TRBV4-3, the J gene TRBJ2-7; 7 nucleotides align to TRBD2. The CDR3 DNA reads as TGCGCCAGCAGCCAAGATAGAGGACTAGCCTACGAGCAGTACTTC. It translates to CASSQDRGLAYEQYF.